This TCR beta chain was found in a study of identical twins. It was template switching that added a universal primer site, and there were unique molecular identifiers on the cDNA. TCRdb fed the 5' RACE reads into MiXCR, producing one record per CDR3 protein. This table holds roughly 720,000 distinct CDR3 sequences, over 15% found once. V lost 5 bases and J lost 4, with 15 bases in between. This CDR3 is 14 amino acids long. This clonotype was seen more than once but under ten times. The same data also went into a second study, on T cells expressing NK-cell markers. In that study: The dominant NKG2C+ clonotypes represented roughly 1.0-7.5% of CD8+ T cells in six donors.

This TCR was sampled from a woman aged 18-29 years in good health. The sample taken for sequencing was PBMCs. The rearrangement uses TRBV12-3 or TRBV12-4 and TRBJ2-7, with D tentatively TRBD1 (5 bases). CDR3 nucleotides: TGTGCCAGCAGTCCCGACGGACAAGCGTACGAGCAGTACTTC. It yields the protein CASSPDGQAYEQYF.